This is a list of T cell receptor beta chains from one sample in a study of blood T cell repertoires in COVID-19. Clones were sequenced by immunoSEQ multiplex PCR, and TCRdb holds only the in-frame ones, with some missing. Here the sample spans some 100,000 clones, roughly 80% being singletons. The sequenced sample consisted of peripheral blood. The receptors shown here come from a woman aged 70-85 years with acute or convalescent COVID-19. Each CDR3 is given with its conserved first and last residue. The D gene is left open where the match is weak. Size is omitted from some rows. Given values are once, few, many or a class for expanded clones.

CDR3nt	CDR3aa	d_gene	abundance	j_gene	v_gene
TGTGCCAGTAGTATGAGTAGGCAGGCCAATCAGCCCCAGCATTTT	CASSMSRQANQPQHF	.	.	TRBJ1-5	TRBV19
TGTGCCAGCAGCAAAGGAGGGACAGGGCAAACTGAAGCTTTCTTT	CASSKGGTGQTEAFF	TRBD1	.	TRBJ1-1	TRBV6-5
TGTGCCAGCAGCTCTGAGGTCGGGGGCACTGAAGCTTTCTTT	CASSSEVGGTEAFF	.	.	TRBJ1-1	TRBV9
TGTGCCAGCCGGACAGGGAGCTCCTACAATGAGCAGTTCTTC	CASRTGSSYNEQFF	TRBD1	.	TRBJ2-1	TRBV6-5
TGCGCCAGCAGCCCCGGGGGACGTACCTACAATGAGCAGTTCTTC	CASSPGGRTYNEQFF	.	few	TRBJ2-1	TRBV4-3
TGTGCCAGCAGCCAAATGGGACTAGCCGCGATGAATGAGCAGTTCTTC	CASSQMGLAAMNEQFF	TRBD2	.	TRBJ2-1	TRBV3-1/TRBV3-2
TGCAGCGTTGAAGAAGGGCCGGGGGGCTCTGAAGCTTTCTTT	CSVEEGPGGSEAFF	.	.	TRBJ1-1	TRBV29-1
TGTGCCAGCAGCTTGAAGGGGAACTCCTACGAGCAGTACTTC	CASSLKGNSYEQYF	.	.	TRBJ2-7	TRBV5-4
TGTGCCAGCAGTTTACCTCAGACTCGTGGCTACACCTTC	CASSLPQTRGYTF	.	.	TRBJ1-2	TRBV28
TGTGCCAGCAGCACCCCAGGGACAGGGGGCTCCGAGCAGTACTTC	CASSTPGTGGSEQYF	TRBD1	.	TRBJ2-7	TRBV3-1/TRBV3-2
TGTGCCAGCAGCGCGGGGACGGTGAACACTGAAGCTTTCTTT	CASSAGTVNTEAFF	.	few	TRBJ1-1	TRBV7-3
TGTGCCAGCAGTGGGCTAGCGGGGGGGCGGGAGCAGTACTTC	CASSGLAGGREQYF	TRBD2	.	TRBJ2-7	TRBV25-1
TGTGCCACCAGCAGGGTGGACAGGGGAGATCAGCCCCAGCATTTT	CATSRVDRGDQPQHF	TRBD1	.	TRBJ1-5	TRBV15
TGTGCCAGCAGTCTACAGGGGGGGGCTGGTGGCTACACCTTC	CASSLQGGAGGYTF	TRBD1	.	TRBJ1-2	TRBV7-2
TGTGCCAGCAGCTTTCAAAGGACAGGGAACATTCAGTACTTC	CASSFQRTGNIQYF	TRBD1	.	TRBJ2-4	TRBV11-2
TGTGCCAGCAGTTTAAACGGACAGGGCAATTCACCCCTCCACTTT	CASSLNGQGNSPLHF	TRBD1	.	TRBJ1-6	TRBV28
TGTGCCAGCACCCCCGACAGACTGGAGACCCAGTACTTC	CASTPDRLETQYF	.	.	TRBJ2-5	TRBV2
TGCGCCAGCAGCTTGGAACAGCTCAATTCACCCCTCCACTTT	CASSLEQLNSPLHF	.	few	TRBJ1-6	TRBV5-1
TGTGCCTGGAGTGTATGGGGGGGCGCGGTTTACGAGCAGTACTTC	CAWSVWGGAVYEQYF	.	.	TRBJ2-7	TRBV30
TGTGCCAGCAGTTGGAGAGGGTACGCTGAAGCTTTCTTT	CASSWRGYAEAFF	.	.	TRBJ1-1	TRBV12-3/TRBV12-4